Sequencing of this TCR beta chain was carried out in a study of cytomegalovirus exposure and HLA in healthy donors. In the study overall: The 120 or so validation repertoires were produced on the same platform as the roughly 690 repertoires of the first cohort. This was reported in a later analysis.

The study's findings and limits: The tendency of first-cohort TCR clusters to co-occur in the roughly 110 validation repertoires was identified by a subsequent analysis. Usually a TCR sequence was rare, but some public TCRs were found in many donors.

As regards this clone: No antigen is known for it.

An approximately 120-subject validation cohort, separate from the approximately 690-subject first cohort, supplied the donors. The repertoire was sequenced with immunoSEQ multiplex PCR; TCRdb's copy has only in-frame clones and lacks some. The repertoire holds around 61,000 clones, with 92% as singletons. The receptor's source is a man younger than 30 in good health and CMV-seropositive. The sequencing sample was made of PBMCs.

The CDR3 nucleotides read TGTGCCAGCAGCCAAGAGTCGGCAGGGGGTTACACTGAAGCTTTCTTT. Translation: CASSQESAGGYTEAFF. This chain connects TRBV4-2 to TRBJ1-1, with 7 nucleotides matching TRBD1. Germline CDR1 is LGHNA and CDR2 is YNFKEQ. CDR3 length: 16 residues. Trimming at V came to 0 bases and at J to 3 bases, leaving 7 bases not matched to a gene.